This TCR beta chain stems from a study of blood T cell repertoires in COVID-19. Turning to the study itself: Sources were T cells, B-cell-depleted T cells, or PBMCs; the material itself was cDNA or gDNA.

The V and J ends lost 5 bases and 10 bases respectively, with 14 bases between them. This CDR3 has 12 amino acids. Germline V CDR1 and CDR2: PRHDT, FYEKMQ (reference sequence). Per the original methods: Amplification with reference gene primers provided the estimates of nucleated cell counts. Assay used: immunoSEQ multiplex PCR; TCRdb lists only in-frame clones, some missing. For V, J and clone size, that table is used; D and trimming come from the DNA. This table has approximately 300,000 clones, 88% appearing once. This clone was recorded a few times. Sequences were obtained from peripheral blood. The V call is TRBV13, the J call TRBJ1-1; maybe TRBD1 (6 bases). The clonotype was recovered from a woman aged 30 to 39 with COVID-19, enrolled during active disease. CDR3 bases: TGTGCCAGCAGCCCCACAGGGAGAGGAGCTTTCTTT. Amino acid sequence: CASSPTGRGAFF.